Below are 14 T cell receptor beta chains sequenced from a single sample in a study of blood T cell repertoires in COVID-19. Assay used: immunoSEQ multiplex PCR; TCRdb lists only in-frame clones, some missing. This sample has roughly 260,000 clones; more than 85% occur once, and the top ten carry around 2.5%. The sample comprised peripheral blood. All receptors come from a person aged 18 to 30 with COVID-19, enrolled during active disease.

This clone was observed once. The rearrangement links TRBV6-5 to TRBJ2-7, with TRBD2 matching over 11 bases. The ends lost 6 bases at V and 2 bases at J; junction bases unmatched: 6. The CDR3 length is 15 residues. CDR1 is MNHEY, CDR2 SVGAGI, per germline. CDR3 residues: CASRSTSGSTYEQYF. The CDR3, as DNA: TGTGCCAGCAGAAGCACTAGCGGGAGCACCTACGAGCAGTACTTC.

This rearrangement joins TRBV27 to TRBJ2-7, with 10 bases fitting TRBD1. The junction had 9 bases not matched to a gene; V was cut back by 3 bases and J by 4 bases. CDR3 length: 16 residues. Germline assignment: CDR1 MNHEY and CDR2 SMNVEV (reference sequence). CDR3 coding DNA: TGTGCCAGCAGTTTTGCTCCGACAGGGGGCAATTACGAGCAGTACTTC. This sequence encodes CASSFAPTGGNYEQYF.

This clone was observed a single time. The chain links TRBV24-1 to TRBJ2-3, with TRBD2 matching 9 bases. Trimming took 5 bases from V and 3 from J; bases not matched to a gene: 5. The germline gives CDR1 KGHDR, CDR2 SFDVKD. The CDR3 length is 15 residues. In DNA form, the CDR3 reads TGTGCCACCAGTGCCTCTCTAGCGGGAACAGATACGCAGTATTTT. This sequence encodes CATSASLAGTDTQYF.

The gene calls are TRBV10-3 and TRBJ2-1; 14 nucleotides match TRBD2. CDR1 and CDR2 from the germline V gene are ENHRY and SYGVKD. CDR3 size: 15 residues. J was trimmed by 7 bases and V by 6 bases; bases with no gene match: 5. Here the CDR3 DNA reads TGTGCCATCAGCGAGGGACTAGCGGGAGTTAATGAGCAGTTCTTC. It specifies CAISEGLAGVNEQFF.

The V call is TRBV5-1, the J call TRBJ2-3, with 14 bases lining up with TRBD2. J gave up 1 base and V 0 bases, and 4 bases lay outside the gene matches. The length of the CDR3 is 18 residues. The germline V gene encodes CDR1 SGHRS and CDR2 YFSETQ. CDR3: CASSLGLAGGPGTDTQYF. The CDR3 region has the DNA TGCGCCAGCAGCTTGGGACTAGCGGGAGGGCCGGGCACAGATACGCAGTATTTT.

The genes are TRBV5-1 and TRBJ2-3; 8 bases agree with TRBD2. The J segment lost 2 bases and the V segment lost 4 bases, leaving 15 bases of the junction unmatched. This CDR3 spans 18 amino acids. CDR1 SGHRS and CDR2 YFSETQ come from the germline V gene. The CDR3 is CASSGGTSSTTYTDTQYF. CDR3 nucleotides: TGCGCCAGCAGCGGGGGGACTAGTTCCACTACTTACACAGATACGCAGTATTTT.

The chain uses TRBV6-6 and TRBJ2-3; 13 bases match TRBD2. The CDR3 is made up of 21 amino acids. The V segment lost 5 bases and the J segment 6 bases; nucleotides outside the gene matches: 23. Germline CDR1 and CDR2: MNHNY and SVGAGI (reference sequence). CDR3 loop: CASSPRGPWTSGSRTHDTQYF. In DNA form, the CDR3 reads TGTGCCAGCAGTCCCCGGGGGCCGTGGACTAGCGGGAGTAGGACCCACGATACGCAGTATTTT.

In this sample, this clone turned up once. The J gene is TRBJ2-7, the V gene TRBV5-1; D unresolved. Germline V gene data show CDR1 as SGHRS and CDR2 as YFSETQ. This CDR3 is 13 amino acids long. Trimming shortened V by 2 bases and J by 0 bases, and 6 bases separated the two germline ends. The CDR3 reads CASSFGSSYEQYF. DNA of the CDR3: TGCGCCAGCAGCTTTGGCAGCTCCTACGAGCAGTACTTC.

This clone has just one count. This chain connects TRBV27 to TRBJ2-2; weak D call: TRBD2 (5 bases). The CDR3 has 14 residues. CDR1 and CDR2 from the germline V gene are MNHEY and SMNVEV (reference sequence). The V and J ends lost 5 bases and 4 bases respectively, with 11 bases between them. CDR3 nucleotide sequence: TGTGCCAGCAGTCCTATCCTAGCCACCGGGGAGCTGTTTTTT. This encodes CASSPILATGELFF.

The V gene is TRBV2, the J gene TRBJ2-5; 9 bases are a match to TRBD2. This CDR3 is built from 14 residues. The trim removed 0 bases at V and 14 bases at J, leaving 10 bases unmatched. Germline V gene data show CDR1 as SNHLY and CDR2 as FYNNEI. The DNA of the CDR3 is TGTGCCAGCAGTGAAGCTATTAGCGGGGGCCTCTTATACTTC. Translated, it gives CASSEAISGGLLYF.

The chain uses TRBV27 and TRBJ2-7; D is possibly TRBD2 (7 bases). Trimming cost V 3 bases and J 4 bases, with 16 bases left between them. The CDR3 totals 15 residues. CDR1 and CDR2 from the germline V gene are MNHEY and SMNVEV (reference sequence). CDR3 region: CASSFGAGAKYEQYF. CDR3 nucleotides: TGTGCCAGCAGTTTCGGTGCGGGGGCGAAGTACGAGCAGTACTTC.

This clone occurred a few times. The chain carries TRBV6-5 and TRBJ1-2; D not certain. This CDR3 has 15 amino acids. Germline CDR1 is MNHEY and CDR2 is SVGAGI. V was clipped by 0 bases and J by 2 bases, with 10 bases between them. The CDR3 sequence: CASSYSSPTNYGYTF. The CDR3 bases are TGTGCCAGCAGTTACTCGAGTCCCACCAACTATGGCTACACCTTC.

This clone was counted only a few times. V is TRBV4-1 and J is TRBJ2-4, with a weak D call TRBD1 (6 bases). V dropped 5 bases and J dropped 4 bases, with 9 bases sitting between them. CDR1 is MGHRA and CDR2 is YSYEKL in the germline V gene. The CDR3 is 13 residues long. The CDR3 bases are TGCGCCAGCAGCGGAACAGGGAAAAACATTCAGTACTTC. Protein: CASSGTGKNIQYF.

The gene calls are TRBV11-2 and TRBJ1-4; TRBD1 aligns across 7 bases. Germline-derived CDR1 and CDR2 are SGHAT and FQNNGV. V trimming: 4 bases; J trimming: 4 bases; junction bases outside the gene matches: 9. This CDR3 contains 16 residues. DNA of the CDR3: TGTGCCAGCAGCTCGACCCGGACAGGTTATAATGAAAAACTGTTTTTT. It yields the protein CASSSTRTGYNEKLFF.